Here is one TCR beta chain with its context. The table came from immunoSEQ multiplex PCR; TCRdb's copy has only in-frame clones and leaves some out. Of 150,000 to 200,000 clones in the sample, over 70% were seen once. The CDR3 is 15 residues long. Trimming removed 3 bases from V and 9 bases from J; junction bases left unmatched: 7. Germline lookup yields CDR1 ENHRY and CDR2 SYGVKD. The data were obtained in a study of blood T cell repertoires in COVID-19. The source is a man between 65 and 80 years old with acute or convalescent COVID-19. The sequencing input was peripheral blood. The chain combines TRBV10-3 with TRBJ1-6; TRBD1 aligns across 8 bases. The CDR3 spells CAISDSGQGGSPLHF. The CDR3, as DNA: TGTGCCATCAGTGACAGCGGACAGGGAGGTTCACCCCTCCACTTT.